The 17 T cell receptor beta chains below were found in one sample sequenced in a study of T cell repertoires in cytomegalovirus infection. TCRdb ran MiXCR on the reads and lists one entry per CDR3 protein. The sample yields fewer than 700,000 distinct CDR3 sequences, 20% to 25% seen once. Sequenced material: CD8+ T cells from PBMCs. Every receptor here comes from a human donor in good health (CMV status not recorded). Some clones in this sample may be carry-over from other donors' samples.

At least ten counts were recorded for this clonotype. The chain carries TRBV7-8 and TRBJ2-2; D not resolved. Between the trimmed V and J ends, which lost 7 bases and 6 bases, there was a span of 15 bases. CDR1 and CDR2 (germline): SGHVS, FQNEAQ. This CDR3 spans 14 amino acids. CDR3 sequence (DNA): TGTGCCAGCACTCCCGGCGTGAGTCCCGGGGAGCTGTTTTTT. Amino acid sequence: CASTPGVSPGELFF.

The chain uses TRBV6-2 or TRBV6-3 and TRBJ1-5; D perhaps matches TRBD1 (5 bases). CDR1 and CDR2 (germline): MNHEY, SVGEGT. Trimming left V 2 bases short and J 6 bases short, with 29 bases between. The CDR3 has 20 residues. The CDR3 here is CASSYLARWDFQGEGQPQHF. The CDR3 region has the DNA TGTGCCAGCAGTTACCTAGCGAGATGGGATTTTCAGGGCGAAGGTCAGCCCCAGCATTTT.

The genes are TRBV12-3 or TRBV12-4 and TRBJ2-1; D remains ambiguous. Trimming took off 2 bases at V and 0 bases at J, with 17 bases between the two ends. This CDR3 contains 18 residues. The CDR3 loop reads CASSLSSRAVSSYNEQFF. CDR3 sequence (DNA): TGTGCCAGCAGTTTATCTAGTAGGGCAGTTAGCTCCTACAATGAGCAGTTCTTC.

The chain is built from TRBV9 and TRBJ1-2; D may be TRBD1 (5 bases). With 5 bases removed from V and 4 bases from J, the gap between germline ends came to 9 bases. CDR3 length equals 12 residues. Germline CDR1 is SGDLS and CDR2 is YYNGEE. CDR3 region: CASRGEFYGYTF. The CDR3 nucleotides read TGTGCCAGCAGGGGGGAGTTCTATGGCTACACCTTC.

Note on this clonotype: The junction departs from germline at one end; a sequencing error may be responsible. The chain joins TRBV28 to TRBJ2-1; either TRBD1 or TRBD2 may fit D (5 bases each). This CDR3 is 15 amino acids long. In germline, CDR1 is MDHEN, CDR2 SYDVKM. The CDR3 coding sequence is TGTGCCAGTAGTTCCCGGGACGGTACACACAATGAGCAGTTCTTC. Amino acid sequence: CASSSRDGTHNEQFF.

This clonotype was detected many times. The CDR3 loop reads CAIFSGTEGYTF. CDR3 bases: TGTGCCATCTTCAGCGGGACGGAGGGCTACACCTTC. This chain uses TRBV7-9 with TRBJ1-2, with TRBD1 as a possible D gene (5 bases). CDR1 is SEHNR and CDR2 is FQNEAQ in the germline V gene (reference sequence). V was cut by 10 bases and J by 8 bases, with 17 bases left in between. The CDR3 length is 12 residues.

V gene TRBV20-1 combines with J gene TRBJ2-2; D is possibly TRBD1 or TRBD2 (5 bases each). Looked up from germline, CDR1 is DFQATT and CDR2 is SNEGSKA (reference sequence). Trimming removed 5 bases at V and 2 bases at J, with 9 bases between. The CDR3 covers 13 residues. The CDR3 nucleotides read TGCAGTGCTTGGGACGGCAACACCGGGGAGCTGTTTTTT. Translation gives CSAWDGNTGELFF.

This clonotype was seen many times. J is TRBJ2-7 and V is TRBV7-2; TRBD2 aligns across 10 bases. Per the germline V gene, CDR1 is SGHTA and CDR2 is FQGNSA. This CDR3 is built from 14 residues. The J segment lost 6 bases and the V segment lost 5 bases, leaving 7 bases of the junction unmatched. CDR3 nucleotide sequence: TGTGCCAGCAGCCCCAGCGGGGGGGCCCTCGAGCAGTACTTC. As protein: CASSPSGGALEQYF.

This clonotype was seen repeatedly, ten times or more. The chain joins TRBV7-2 to TRBJ2-1; TRBD2 aligns across 8 bases. The CDR3 sequence is 15 residues long. The V gene's germline CDR1 is SGHTA and CDR2 FQGNSA. The ends lost 5 bases at V and 5 bases at J; junction bases unmatched: 8. Here the CDR3 DNA reads TGTGCCAGCAGCCCCTTCTCGGGGGGGCACAATGAGCAGTTCTTC. It codes for CASSPFSGGHNEQFF. The full variable domain, rest sourced from reference TRBV7-2 and TRBJ2-1, is GAGVSQSPSNKVTEKGKDVELRCDPISGHTALYWYRQSLGQGLEFLIYFQGNSAPDKSGLPSDRFSAERTGGSVSTLTIQRTQQEDSAVYLCASSPFSGGHNEQFFGPGTRLTVL.

This clonotype was found many times. The chain joins TRBV5-5 to TRBJ1-4; no clear D. This CDR3 has 13 residues. CDR1 and CDR2 from the germline V gene are SGHKS and YYEKEE (reference sequence). Between the trimmed V and J ends, which lost 4 bases and 6 bases, there was a span of 10 bases. This CDR3 is CASSPLRDEKLFF. The CDR3 coding sequence is TGTGCCAGCAGCCCACTCCGAGATGAAAAACTGTTTTTT. Full variable domain (rest looked up from reference TRBV5-5 and TRBJ1-4): DAGVTQSPTHLIKTRGQQVTLRCSPISGHKSVSWYQQVLGQGPQFIFQYYEKEERGRGNFPDRFSARQFPNYSSELNVNALLLGDSALYLCASSPLRDEKLFFGSGTQLSVL.

The chain is built from TRBV4-1 and TRBJ2-2; D is possibly TRBD2 (6 bases). Trimming took 0 bases from V and 3 from J, leaving 8 bases between them. The CDR3 covers 15 residues. Germline CDR1 reads MGHRA; CDR2 reads YSYEKL. This CDR3 is CASSQDPGDTGELFF. The CDR3 DNA is TGCGCCAGCAGCCAAGATCCGGGGGACACCGGGGAGCTGTTTTTT.

This chain connects TRBV15 to TRBJ1-6; 10 bases are a match to TRBD1. The CDR3 is made up of 14 amino acids. The trim removed 6 bases at V and 7 bases at J, leaving 3 bases unmatched. Germline CDR1 is LNHNV and CDR2 is YYDKDF (reference sequence). The CDR3 DNA follows: TGTGCCACCAGTGCGACAGGGGGCAATTCACCCCTCCACTTT. Amino acid sequence: CATSATGGNSPLHF.

The J gene is TRBJ2-3, the V gene TRBV6-2 or TRBV6-3; the D gene is possibly TRBD2 (6 bases). Germline V gene data show CDR1 as MNHEY and CDR2 as SVGEGT. CDR3 size: 14 residues. The V end was cut by 6 bases, the J end by 7 bases, with 17 bases between. The CDR3 DNA reads as TGTGCCAGCAGACTCGGGACTCCAGGGTATACGCAGTATTTT. Its protein product is CASRLGTPGYTQYF.

Comment on this clonotype: Given a much more abundant clone one base away, this may be a read error. This is likely a read error, given that the CDR3 carries no conserved phenylalanine or tryptophan at its end. The V gene is TRBV12-5, the J gene TRBJ2-1; TRBD1 might be the D (5 bases). Trimming removed 3 bases from V and 8 bases from J, with 8 bases in between. The germline CDR1 and CDR2 sequences are LGHNT and FRNRAP. The CDR3 has 12 residues. Here the CDR3 reads CASGLGVDEQFI. In DNA form, the CDR3 reads TGTGCTAGTGGTTTAGGGGTCGATGAGCAGTTCATC.

The V call is TRBV2, the J call TRBJ2-7; D may correspond to TRBD1 or TRBD2 (5 bases each). Germline lookup yields CDR1 SNHLY and CDR2 FYNNEI. Deletions cut 8 bases from V and 0 bases from J, with 17 bases between. CDR3 length: 15 residues. As DNA, the CDR3 is TGTGCCAGCCTAAGCCGGGACGGAGTCTCCTACGAGCAGTACTTC. Translation gives CASLSRDGVSYEQYF.

This clonotype was recorded many times. The chain joins TRBV7-9 to TRBJ1-1; TRBD1 is a possible D gene (5 bases). The V end was cut by 5 bases, the J end by 5 bases, with 15 bases between. The CDR3 sequence is 14 residues long. Germline CDR1 reads SEHNR; CDR2 reads FQNEAQ (reference sequence). The CDR3 loop reads CASSPAGGGTEAFF. The DNA of the CDR3 is TGTGCCAGCAGCCCGGCCGGGGGTGGGACTGAAGCTTTCTTT.

The rearrangement uses TRBV14 and TRBJ2-5; 9 bases map to TRBD2. Germline lookup yields CDR1 SGHDN and CDR2 FVKESK. V lost 4 bases, J lost 5 bases, and 11 bases stayed unmatched. This CDR3 spans 16 amino acids. CDR3 bases: TGTGCCAGCAGCCCCCGGCTAGCGGGGCTGGGGGAGACCCAGTACTTC. Protein product: CASSPRLAGLGETQYF. The variable domain in full, with the rest retrieved from reference TRBV14 and TRBJ2-5, is EAGVTQFPSHSVIEKGQTVTLRCDPISGHDNLYWYRRVMGKEIKFLLHFVKESKQDESGMPNNRFLAERTGGTYSTLKVQPAELEDSGVYFCASSPRLAGLGETQYFGPGTRLLVL.